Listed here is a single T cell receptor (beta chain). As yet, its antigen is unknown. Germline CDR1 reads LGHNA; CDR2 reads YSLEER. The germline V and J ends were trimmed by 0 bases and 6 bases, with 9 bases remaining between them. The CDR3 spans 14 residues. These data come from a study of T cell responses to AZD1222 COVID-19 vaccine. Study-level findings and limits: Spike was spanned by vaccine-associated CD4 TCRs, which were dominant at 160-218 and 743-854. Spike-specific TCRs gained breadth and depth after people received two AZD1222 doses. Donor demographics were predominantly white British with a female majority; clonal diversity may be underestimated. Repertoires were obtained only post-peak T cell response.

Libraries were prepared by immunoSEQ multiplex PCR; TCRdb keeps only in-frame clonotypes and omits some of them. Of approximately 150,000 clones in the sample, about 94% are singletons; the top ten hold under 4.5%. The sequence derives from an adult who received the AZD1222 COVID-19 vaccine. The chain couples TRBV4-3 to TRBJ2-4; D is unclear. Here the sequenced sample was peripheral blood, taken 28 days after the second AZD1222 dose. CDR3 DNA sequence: TGCGCCAGCAGCCAAGATCTTGGCAGAAACATTCAGTACTTC. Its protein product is CASSQDLGRNIQYF.